This TCR beta chain was profiled in a study of shared clonotypes between healthy human individuals. CDR3 size: 15 residues. V shed 3 bases and J shed 6 bases, with 15 bases lying between them. The germline CDR1 and CDR2 sequences are SNHLY and FYNNEI. Over several immunoSEQ plates, each subset's genomic DNA was distributed in even portions. Only in-frame clones appear in the TCRdb table, and some are missing; sequencing was by immunoSEQ multiplex PCR. Found here are 600,000 to 750,000 clones, 72% of them singletons; the top ten hold under 2%. The chain is built from TRBV2 and TRBJ1-5; D gene ambiguous. The clonotype comes from a woman between 25 and 40 years old in good health. Sequencing used memory CD4+ T cells sorted from blood. Subset indicated: CD45RA-negative fraction. CDR3 coding DNA: TGTGCCAGCAGTGACTTACCCCCCACCATTCAGCCCCAGCATTTT. Translating gives CASSDLPPTIQPQHF.